These 29 T cell receptor beta chains share one sample of origin, sequenced in a study of blood T cell repertoires in COVID-19. Sequencing was performed with immunoSEQ multiplex PCR; in TCRdb, only in-frame clones are kept and a portion is missing. The profile covers approximately 120,000 clones, with less than 90% appearing a single time and about 6.9% taken by the ten largest. Material: peripheral blood. These receptors originate from a man older than 75 with active or convalescent COVID-19.

The V call is TRBV6-4, the J call TRBJ2-6; TRBD2 matches 11 bases. The J segment lost 1 base and the V segment lost 0 bases, leaving 11 bases of the junction unmatched. This CDR3 has 21 amino acids. Germline values: CDR1 MRHNA, CDR2 SNTAGT. CDR3 protein: CASSDSGLAGGPRSGANVLTF. The CDR3 region has the DNA TGTGCCAGCAGTGACTCGGGGCTAGCGGGGGGTCCGAGGTCTGGGGCCAACGTCCTGACTTTC.

The V and J genes are TRBV27 and TRBJ2-7; 13 positions agree with TRBD2. With V trimmed by 5 bases and J by 4 bases, 5 bases remained unmatched. Per germline, CDR1 MNHEY and CDR2 SMNVEV (reference sequence). The CDR3 is made up of 15 amino acids. DNA of the CDR3: TGTGCCAGCAGTCTGGGGACTAGCGGGGTTTACGAGCAGTACTTC. Protein: CASSLGTSGVYEQYF.

The V gene is TRBV5-6, the J gene TRBJ1-4, with D possibly matching TRBD1 (6 bases). Germline lookup yields CDR1 SGHDT and CDR2 YYEEEE. This CDR3 has 15 residues. Between the trimmed V and J ends, which lost 1 base and 5 bases, there was a span of 12 bases. In DNA, the CDR3 is TGTGCCAGCAGCTTGTTTCAGGGGCCGAATGAAAAACTGTTTTTT. Translating it yields CASSLFQGPNEKLFF.

The V gene is TRBV5-6, the J gene TRBJ1-2; 10 bases map to TRBD1. V shed 0 bases, J shed 5 bases, and the junction held 4 bases outside the gene matches. Germline values: CDR1 SGHDT, CDR2 YYEEEE. The CDR3 totals 15 residues. The CDR3 bases are TGTGCCAGCAGCTTGGCGACAGGGGGCAGGTATGGCTACACCTTC. Translation: CASSLATGGRYGYTF.

The rearrangement joins TRBV6-5 to TRBJ2-1; tentatively, D is TRBD2 (6 bases). The CDR3 runs to 15 residues. The germline CDR1 and CDR2 sequences are MNHEY and SVGAGI. V dropped 6 bases and J dropped 4 bases, with 16 bases sitting between them. CDR3 residues: CASRRTSSPYNEQFF. CDR3 nucleotides: TGTGCCAGCAGACGTACTAGCAGCCCATACAATGAGCAGTTCTTC.

V gene TRBV7-2 combines with J gene TRBJ1-4, with 7 bases that match TRBD1. V shed 4 bases and J 0 bases; nucleotides not matched to a gene: 14. The CDR3 contains 19 residues. CDR1 is SGHTA and CDR2 is FQGNSA in the germline V gene. This CDR3 is CASSSGPGTVGTTNEKLFF. The CDR3 DNA is TGTGCCAGCAGCTCGGGGCCAGGGACAGTAGGAACAACTAATGAAAAACTGTTTTTT.

The V and J genes are TRBV18 and TRBJ2-5, with 8 bases lining up with TRBD2. The CDR3 contains 15 residues. The V gene end was trimmed by 6 bases and the J gene end by 2 bases; junction bases not matched to a gene: 8. In germline, CDR1 is KGHSH, CDR2 LQKENI. Here the CDR3 DNA reads TGTGCCAGCTCCCTGGGTCGCGGGGGGCAAGAGACCCAGTACTTC. Protein sequence: CASSLGRGGQETQYF.

The V and J genes are TRBV5-1 and TRBJ2-5, with D perhaps matching TRBD2 (5 bases). This CDR3 comprises 13 residues. CDR1 is SGHRS, CDR2 YFSETQ, per germline. The V gene lost 0 bases and the J gene lost 6 bases, with 9 bases spanning the gap. The CDR3 reads CASSLDGEKTQYF. DNA of the CDR3: TGCGCCAGCAGCTTGGATGGGGAGAAGACCCAGTACTTC.

Note on this clone: In the same sample, other DNA sequences code for this CDR3. The chain is built from TRBV19 and TRBJ2-2, with D possibly being TRBD1 (5 bases). This CDR3 comprises 15 residues. Between the trimmed V and J ends, which lost 1 base and 1 base, there was a span of 7 bases. Germline-derived CDR1 and CDR2 are LNHDA and SQIVND (reference sequence). CDR3 region: CASSIGQGNTGELFF. The CDR3 DNA is TGTGCCAGTAGTATAGGGCAGGGGAACACCGGGGAGCTGTTTTTT.

The CDR3 DNA reads TGTGCCAGCAGCCCGCTCGGGCGGGAGAACACAGATACGCAGTATTTT. Translating gives CASSPLGRENTDTQYF. The V call is TRBV5-4, the J call TRBJ2-3; TRBD2 matches 7 bases. CDR1 is SGHNT and CDR2 is YYREEE in the germline V gene (reference sequence). The V segment lost 4 bases and the J segment 2 bases; nucleotides outside the gene matches: 10. CDR3 length: 16 amino acids.

The chain links TRBV19 to TRBJ2-3, with D unclear. The CDR3 is made up of 13 amino acids. Germline V gene sequence: CDR1 LNHDA, CDR2 SQIVND (reference sequence). V lost 0 bases and J 6 bases, leaving 7 bases between the germline ends. This CDR3 is CASSIESRDTQYF. DNA for the CDR3: TGTGCCAGTAGTATAGAGAGTCGGGATACGCAGTATTTT.

The V gene is TRBV2, the J gene TRBJ1-3; a possible D gene is TRBD1 (5 bases). V was trimmed by 4 bases and J by 0 bases, leaving 7 bases between them. The CDR3 totals 14 residues. Germline-derived CDR1 and CDR2 are SNHLY and FYNNEI. Here the CDR3 reads CASSAGHSGNTIYF. CDR3 sequence (DNA): TGTGCCAGCAGTGCAGGGCACTCTGGAAACACCATATATTTT.

This CDR3 is CASIPRTTYNEQFF. CDR3 sequence (DNA): TGTGCCAGCATCCCGCGGACAACCTACAATGAGCAGTTCTTC. The chain employs TRBV6-5 and TRBJ2-1; a possible D gene is TRBD1 (5 bases). Germline CDR1 is MNHEY and CDR2 is SVGAGI. V shed 7 bases and J shed 2 bases, with 12 bases lying between them. The CDR3 is 14 amino acids.

The chain carries TRBV18 and TRBJ2-1; 9 nucleotides agree with TRBD2. V was pared by 3 bases and J by 6 bases, with 3 bases of the junction left unmatched. This CDR3 region has 14 residues. CDR1 is KGHSH and CDR2 is LQKENI in the germline V gene. CDR3 sequence: CASSPGLAPNEQFF. CDR3 nucleotide sequence: TGTGCCAGCTCACCGGGACTAGCTCCCAATGAGCAGTTCTTC.

This clone was detected only a few times. This chain joins TRBV6-4 and TRBJ2-1, with 10 bases aligning to TRBD2. Germline V gives CDR1 MRHNA, CDR2 SNTAGT. The CDR3 consists of 14 residues. V lost 5 bases, J lost 7 bases, and 5 bases stayed unmatched. In DNA, the CDR3 is TGTGCCAGCAGTAAAGCGGGAGGGGAGAATGAGCAGTTCTTC. Its protein is CASSKAGGENEQFF.

The chain links TRBV30 to TRBJ2-1; 8 positions agree with TRBD2. This CDR3 has 11 residues. Germline values: CDR1 GTSNPN, CDR2 SVGIG (reference sequence). As DNA, the CDR3 is TGTGTTAGCGGGGCGAACAATGAGCAGTTCTTC. Residues: CVSGANNEQFF.

The chain couples TRBV15 to TRBJ2-5, with D perhaps TRBD2 (7 bases). Germline assignment: CDR1 LNHNV and CDR2 YYDKDF (reference sequence). The V end was cut by 5 bases, the J end by 4 bases, with 14 bases between. This CDR3 region has 14 residues. CDR3 bases: TGTGCCACCAGCCTTAGGGGGGGAGGAGAGACCCAGTACTTC. It encodes CATSLRGGGETQYF.

The chain recombines TRBV7-9 with TRBJ2-1, with D uncertain. Germline V CDR1 and CDR2: SEHNR, FQNEAQ (reference sequence). There are 16 residues in the CDR3. Trimming took 5 bases from V and 4 from J, leaving 18 bases between them. CDR3 DNA sequence: TGTGCCAGCAGCGCTTCCCGCCAGACACATTACAATGAGCAGTTCTTC. It is translated as CASSASRQTHYNEQFF.

This chain uses TRBV5-1 with TRBJ2-3; tentative D call: TRBD2 (5 bases). Per the germline V gene, CDR1 is SGHRS and CDR2 is YFSETQ. The V end lost 1 base, the J end lost 4 bases, and 16 bases lay between the germline ends. The CDR3 contains 16 residues. The CDR3 sequence: CASSLRARAIPDTQYF. The CDR3 nucleotides are TGCGCCAGCAGCTTGCGGGCGCGGGCCATCCCAGATACGCAGTATTTT. The full variable domain, rest sourced from reference TRBV5-1 and TRBJ2-3, is KAGVTQTPRYLIKTRGQQVTLSCSPISGHRSVSWYQQTPGQGLQFLFEYFSETQRNKGNFPGRFSGRQFSNSRSEMNVSTLELGDSALYLCASSLRARAIPDTQYFGPGTRLTVL.

The CDR3 here is CASSFETRSGEQFF. CDR3 bases: TGTGCCAGCAGCTTCGAAACTAGATCCGGTGAGCAGTTCTTC. V gene TRBV7-2 combines with J gene TRBJ2-1; D perhaps matches TRBD2 (5 bases). Trimming stripped 3 bases from V and 9 bases from J, with 15 bases between. This CDR3 is 14 amino acids long. CDR1 is SGHTA, CDR2 FQGNSA, per germline.

The chain links TRBV5-4 to TRBJ2-2; 8 bases are a match to TRBD1. The CDR3 runs to 14 residues. Germline CDR1 SGHNT, CDR2 YYREEE (reference sequence). J gave up 7 bases and V 5 bases, and 7 bases lay outside the gene matches. CDR3 in amino acids: CASRAGGADGELFF. The CDR3 nucleotides read TGTGCCAGCAGAGCAGGGGGCGCCGACGGGGAGCTGTTTTTT.

DNA of the CDR3: TGTGCCAGCAGCGTCGAACCCCAGTGGGGAGCTAACTATGGCTACACCTTC. This sequence encodes CASSVEPQWGANYGYTF. J is TRBJ1-2 and V is TRBV9; D unresolved. CDR1 and CDR2 (germline): SGDLS, YYNGEE. V lost 2 bases and J lost 0, with 17 bases in between. There are 17 residues in the CDR3.

This chain links TRBV19 with TRBJ1-1, with a possible D match to TRBD1 (6 bases). The V and J ends lost 6 bases and 5 bases respectively, with 13 bases between them. This CDR3 has 13 residues. CDR1 is LNHDA, CDR2 SQIVND, per germline (reference sequence). The DNA of the CDR3 is TGTGCCAGTAGAACAGGGATAGCGACTGAAGCTTTCTTT. Its protein is CASRTGIATEAFF.

V usage is TRBV19 and J usage is TRBJ1-4; 8 nucleotides align to TRBD1. The V gene end was trimmed by 1 base and the J gene end by 7 bases; junction bases not matched to a gene: 2. Per germline, CDR1 LNHDA and CDR2 SQIVND (reference sequence). CDR3 size: 14 residues. CDR3 residues: CASSIARGREKLFF. In DNA, the CDR3 is TGTGCCAGTAGTATAGCCAGGGGGCGTGAAAAACTGTTTTTT.

The chain has TRBV5-1 and TRBJ2-6; tentatively, D is TRBD2 (6 bases). The V and J ends lost 3 bases and 0 bases respectively, with 13 bases between them. The germline V gene encodes CDR1 SGHRS and CDR2 YFSETQ. This CDR3 region has 17 residues. CDR3 sequence: CASSSSGTHSGANVLTF. For the CDR3, the DNA is TGCGCCAGCAGCTCTTCCGGGACTCACTCTGGGGCCAACGTCCTGACTTTC.

This clone was observed once. The rearrangement links TRBV6-6 to TRBJ2-2; no reliable D call. The CDR3 covers 14 residues. Germline assignment: CDR1 MNHNY and CDR2 SVGAGI (reference sequence). Trimming stripped 2 bases from V and 3 bases from J, with 7 bases between. CDR3 loop: CASSYDSYTGELFF. DNA for the CDR3: TGTGCCAGCAGTTACGACTCCTACACCGGGGAGCTGTTTTTT.

CDR3 sequence: CARGRDRGNYGYTF. Written as DNA, the CDR3 is TGTGCCCGGGGCCGGGACAGGGGTAACTATGGCTACACCTTC. V is TRBV30 and J is TRBJ1-2; 10 bases line up with TRBD1. CDR3 length equals 14 residues. CDR1 GTSNPN and CDR2 SVGIG come from the germline V gene (reference sequence). Trimming at V came to 8 bases and at J to 1 base, leaving 7 bases not matched to a gene.

The V call is TRBV27, the J call TRBJ2-1; 15 nucleotides agree with TRBD2. The V and J ends lost 5 bases and 9 bases, in that order; junction bases with no gene match: 14. The CDR3 runs 18 residues. Germline V gene data show CDR1 as MNHEY and CDR2 as SMNVEV (reference sequence). The CDR3 sequence is CASSIPWTSGGATTEQFF. The CDR3 DNA reads as TGTGCCAGCAGTATCCCCTGGACTAGCGGGGGGGCTACTACTGAGCAGTTCTTC.

J is TRBJ2-7 and V is TRBV24-1; D is unclear. Between the trimmed V and J ends, which lost 9 bases and 2 bases, there was a span of 7 bases. CDR3 size: 11 residues. Germline CDR1 reads KGHDR; CDR2 reads SFDVKD. This CDR3 reads CATLSTYEQYF. CDR3 sequence (DNA): TGTGCCACCCTCAGTACCTACGAGCAGTACTTC.